Each of the 12 T cell receptor beta chains below was sequenced from the same sample in a study of blood T cell repertoires in COVID-19. Here immunoSEQ multiplex PCR was the method, and the copy in TCRdb shows in-frame clones only, minus some. In the table there are about 95,000 clones, approximately 91% of which are singletons. Sequenced: peripheral blood. All receptors derive from a woman in her 70s with acute or convalescent COVID-19.

The genes are TRBV27 and TRBJ2-3; TRBD1 matches 7 bases. This CDR3 contains 14 residues. Per the germline V gene, CDR1 is MNHEY and CDR2 is SMNVEV (reference sequence). Trimming at V came to 4 bases and at J to 6 bases, leaving 7 bases not matched to a gene. CDR3 DNA sequence: TGTGCCAGCAGTTCCCACAGGGGTGGGGATACGCAGTATTTT. Its protein is CASSSHRGGDTQYF.

V gene TRBV6-1 combines with J gene TRBJ2-7; the D gene is possibly TRBD2 (5 bases). Germline V gene sequence: CDR1 MNHNS, CDR2 SASEGT. Trimming removed 3 bases at V and 5 bases at J, with 14 bases between. This CDR3 region has 14 residues. CDR3 region: CASSDSGIRHEQYV. DNA of the CDR3: TGTGCCAGCAGTGATTCGGGGATTAGGCACGAGCAGTACGTC.

The V call is TRBV19, the J call TRBJ2-2; D may be TRBD1 (5 bases). V lost 7 bases and J lost 4, with 13 bases in between. CDR1 LNHDA and CDR2 SQIVND come from the germline V gene (reference sequence). The CDR3 is made up of 14 amino acids. The CDR3 sequence: CASMARQLTGELFF. In DNA, the CDR3 is TGTGCCAGTATGGCCCGACAGCTCACCGGGGAGCTGTTTTTT.

The chain uses TRBV6-5 and TRBJ1-1; 7 bases agree with TRBD1. In germline, CDR1 is MNHEY, CDR2 SVGAGI. V lost 5 bases, J lost 5 bases, and 11 bases stayed unmatched. This CDR3 region has 15 residues. CDR3 in DNA: TGTGCCAGCAGTACGACAGGGAAGGGAGATACTGAAGCTTTCTTT. This encodes CASSTTGKGDTEAFF.

This chain connects TRBV28 to TRBJ1-1; D is unresolved. Germline CDR1 is MDHEN and CDR2 is SYDVKM. The CDR3 has 11 residues. V lost 2 bases, J lost 9 bases, and 7 bases lay in between. The CDR3 DNA follows: TGTGCCAGCAGTTTAAGCGCAAAAGCTTTCTTT. Its translation: CASSLSAKAFF. The full variable domain, rest sourced from reference TRBV28 and TRBJ1-1, is DVKVTQSSRYLVKRTGEKVFLECVQDMDHENMFWYRQDPGLGLRLIYFSYDVKMKEKGDIPEGYSVSREKKERFSLILESASTNQTSMYLCASSLSAKAFFGQGTRLTVV.

This rearrangement joins TRBV18 to TRBJ1-3; TRBD1 matches at 12 bases. The CDR3 length is 17 residues. Losses at the gene ends were 0 bases for V and 3 bases for J; bases not matched to a gene: 3. Looked up from germline, CDR1 is KGHSH and CDR2 is LQKENI. The CDR3 loop is CASSPPGQGANGNTIYF. The CDR3 DNA reads TGTGCCAGCTCACCACCGGGACAGGGGGCGAATGGAAACACCATATATTTT.

This clone was seen more than once but under ten times. The chain combines TRBV20-1 with TRBJ1-1, with D perhaps matching TRBD1 (5 bases). V lost 3 bases to trimming and J lost 3 bases, with 14 bases between them. Germline V gives CDR1 DFQATT, CDR2 SNEGSKA (reference sequence). The CDR3 runs 14 residues. Here the CDR3 reads CSASGWEGDTEAFF. CDR3 in DNA: TGCAGTGCTAGTGGCTGGGAAGGGGACACTGAAGCTTTCTTT.

This clone has a single count. The V gene is TRBV5-4, the J gene TRBJ1-4; unclear D gene. The CDR3 runs 14 residues. Germline V gives CDR1 SGHNT, CDR2 YYREEE (reference sequence). Trimming cost V 4 bases and J 4 bases, with 11 bases left between them. The CDR3 DNA reads as TGTGCCAGCAGCCTCGTGGCGGATAATGAAAAACTGTTTTTT. Residues: CASSLVADNEKLFF.

The chain recombines TRBV11-1 with TRBJ2-1, with 7 bases lining up with TRBD1. This CDR3 is 15 amino acids long. CDR1 and CDR2 (germline): SGHAT, FQDESV (reference sequence). The J segment lost 3 bases and the V segment lost 4 bases, leaving 6 bases of the junction unmatched. CDR3 nucleotide sequence: TGTGCCAGCAGCTCAACGAGGGGGCTCTACAATGAGCAGTTCTTC. Protein product: CASSSTRGLYNEQFF.

This clone was counted a few times. V and J are TRBV16 and TRBJ2-1; D not resolved. The V gene lost 1 base and the J gene lost 0 bases, with 10 bases spanning the gap. Germline CDR1 KGHSY, CDR2 FQNENV. The length of the CDR3 is 16 residues. The CDR3 DNA is TGTGCCAGCAGCCAATTCGGCGGTAGCTCCTACAATGAGCAGTTCTTC. Protein product: CASSQFGGSSYNEQFF. Full variable domain (missing parts from reference TRBV16 and TRBJ2-1): GEEVAQTPKHLVRGEGQKAKLYCAPIKGHSYVFWYQQVLKNEFKFLISFQNENVFDETGMPKERFSAKCLPNSPCSLEIQATKLEDSAVYFCASSQFGGSSYNEQFFGPGTRLTVL.

The chain links TRBV28 to TRBJ2-1; 8 bases match TRBD2. Germline trimming cut 5 bases from V and 3 bases from J; bases unmatched to any gene: 12. This CDR3 is 17 amino acids long. Per the germline V gene, CDR1 is MDHEN and CDR2 is SYDVKM. CDR3 DNA: TGTGCCAGCAGTGCCCGGACTAGCCCCGCGAACTACAATGAGCAGTTCTTC. This gives the protein CASSARTSPANYNEQFF.

J is TRBJ1-6 and V is TRBV27; no definite D call. In germline, CDR1 is MNHEY, CDR2 SMNVEV (reference sequence). Deletions cut 2 bases from V and 3 bases from J, with 8 bases between. The CDR3 totals 15 residues. CDR3 bases: TGTGCCAGCAGTTTACTCGGAGTCTATAATTCACCCCTCCACTTT. Translating gives CASSLLGVYNSPLHF.